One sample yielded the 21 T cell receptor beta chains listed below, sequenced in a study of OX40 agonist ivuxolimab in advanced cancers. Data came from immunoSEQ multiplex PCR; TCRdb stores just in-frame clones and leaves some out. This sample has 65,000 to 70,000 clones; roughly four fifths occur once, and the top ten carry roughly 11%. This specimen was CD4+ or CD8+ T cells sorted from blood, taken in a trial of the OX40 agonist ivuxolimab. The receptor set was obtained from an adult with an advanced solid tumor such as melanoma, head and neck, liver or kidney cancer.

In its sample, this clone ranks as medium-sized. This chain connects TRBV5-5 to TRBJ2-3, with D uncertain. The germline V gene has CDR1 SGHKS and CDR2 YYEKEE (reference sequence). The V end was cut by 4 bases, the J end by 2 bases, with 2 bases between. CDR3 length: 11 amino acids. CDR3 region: CASSLTDTQYF. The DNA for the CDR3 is TGTGCCAGCAGCCTCACAGATACGCAGTATTTT.

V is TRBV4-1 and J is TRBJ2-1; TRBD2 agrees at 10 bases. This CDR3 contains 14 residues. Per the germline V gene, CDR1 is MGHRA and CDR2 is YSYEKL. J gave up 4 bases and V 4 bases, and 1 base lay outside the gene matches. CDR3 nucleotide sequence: TGCGCCAGCAGCCGGACTAGCGGATACAATGAGCAGTTCTTC. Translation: CASSRTSGYNEQFF.

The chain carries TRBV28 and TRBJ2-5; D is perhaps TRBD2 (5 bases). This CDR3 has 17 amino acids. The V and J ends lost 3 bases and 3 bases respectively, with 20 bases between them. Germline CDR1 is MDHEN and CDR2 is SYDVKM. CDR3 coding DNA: TGTGCCAGCAGTTTCGGCCCAAACAGTTTCGGGAAAGAGACCCAGTACTTC. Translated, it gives CASSFGPNSFGKETQYF. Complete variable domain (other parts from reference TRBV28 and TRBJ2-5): DVKVTQSSRYLVKRTGEKVFLECVQDMDHENMFWYRQDPGLGLRLIYFSYDVKMKEKGDIPEGYSVSREKKERFSLILESASTNQTSMYLCASSFGPNSFGKETQYFGPGTRLLVL.

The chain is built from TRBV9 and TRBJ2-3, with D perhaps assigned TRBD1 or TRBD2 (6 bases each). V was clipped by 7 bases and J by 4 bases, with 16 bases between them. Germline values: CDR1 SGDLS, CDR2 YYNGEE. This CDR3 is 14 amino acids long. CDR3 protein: CASEKRGAADTQYF. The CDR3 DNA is TGTGCCAGCGAGAAGAGGGGGGCGGCAGATACGCAGTATTTT.

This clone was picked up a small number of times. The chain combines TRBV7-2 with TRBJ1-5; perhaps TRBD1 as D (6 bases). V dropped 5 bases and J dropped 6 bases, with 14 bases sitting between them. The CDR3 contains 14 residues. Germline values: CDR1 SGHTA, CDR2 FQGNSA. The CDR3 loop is CASSLSGVGQPQHF. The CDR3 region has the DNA TGTGCCAGCAGCCTATCAGGGGTGGGTCAGCCCCAGCATTTT.

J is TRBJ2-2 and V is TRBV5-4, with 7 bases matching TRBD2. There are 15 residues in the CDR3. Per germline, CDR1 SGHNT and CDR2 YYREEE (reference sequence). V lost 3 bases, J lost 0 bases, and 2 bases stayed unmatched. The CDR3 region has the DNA TGTGCCAGCAGCTCCGCGGGGGCGAACACCGGGGAGCTGTTTTTT. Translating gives CASSSAGANTGELFF.

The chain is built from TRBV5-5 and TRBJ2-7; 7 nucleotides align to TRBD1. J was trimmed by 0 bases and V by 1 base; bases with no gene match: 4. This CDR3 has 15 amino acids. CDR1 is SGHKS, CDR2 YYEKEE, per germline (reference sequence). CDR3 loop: CASSLYTGASYEQYV. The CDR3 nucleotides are TGTGCCAGCAGCTTGTATACAGGGGCCTCCTACGAGCAGTACGTC.

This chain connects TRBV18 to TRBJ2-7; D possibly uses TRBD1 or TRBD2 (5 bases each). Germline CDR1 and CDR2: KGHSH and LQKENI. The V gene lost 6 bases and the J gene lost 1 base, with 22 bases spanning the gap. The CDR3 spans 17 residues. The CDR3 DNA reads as TGTGCCAGCTCGCCGAGGGTAGGGGCAGGAATGTCCTACGAGCAGTACTTC. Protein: CASSPRVGAGMSYEQYF.

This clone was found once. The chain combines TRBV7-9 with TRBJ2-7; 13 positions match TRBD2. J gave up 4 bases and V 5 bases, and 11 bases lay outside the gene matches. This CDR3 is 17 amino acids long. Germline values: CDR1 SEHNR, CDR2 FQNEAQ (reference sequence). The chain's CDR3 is CASSPKGLAGRRYEQYV. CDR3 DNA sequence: TGTGCCAGCAGCCCCAAGGGACTAGCGGGGCGTCGGTACGAGCAGTACGTC.

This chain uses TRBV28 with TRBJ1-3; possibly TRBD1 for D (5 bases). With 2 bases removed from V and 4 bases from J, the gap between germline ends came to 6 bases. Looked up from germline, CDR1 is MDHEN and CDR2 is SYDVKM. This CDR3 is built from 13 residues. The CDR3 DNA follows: TGTGCCAGCAGTTTACGACAGGGAAACACCATATATTTT. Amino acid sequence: CASSLRQGNTIYF. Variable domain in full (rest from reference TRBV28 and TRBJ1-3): DVKVTQSSRYLVKRTGEKVFLECVQDMDHENMFWYRQDPGLGLRLIYFSYDVKMKEKGDIPEGYSVSREKKERFSLILESASTNQTSMYLCASSLRQGNTIYFGEGSWLTVV.

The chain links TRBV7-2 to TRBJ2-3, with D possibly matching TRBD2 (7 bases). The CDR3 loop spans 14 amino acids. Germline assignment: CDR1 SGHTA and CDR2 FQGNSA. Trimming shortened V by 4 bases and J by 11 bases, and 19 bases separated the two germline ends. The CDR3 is CASSSSTSEGGQYF. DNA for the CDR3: TGTGCCAGCAGCTCAAGCACTAGCGAGGGGGGGCAGTATTTT.

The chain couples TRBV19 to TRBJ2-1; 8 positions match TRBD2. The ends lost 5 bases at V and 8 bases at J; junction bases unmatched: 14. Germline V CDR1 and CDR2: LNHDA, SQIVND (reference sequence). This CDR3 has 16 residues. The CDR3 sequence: CASSSWRASGLHEQFF. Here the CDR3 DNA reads TGTGCCAGTAGTTCCTGGAGGGCTAGCGGGTTACATGAGCAGTTCTTC. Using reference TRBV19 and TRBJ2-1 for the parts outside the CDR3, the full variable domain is DGGITQSPKYLFRKEGQNVTLSCEQNLNHDAMYWYRQDPGQGLRLIYYSQIVNDFQKGDIAEGYSVSREKKESFPLTVTSAQKNPTAFYLCASSSWRASGLHEQFFGPGTRLTVL.

CDR3 coding DNA: TGTGCCAGCGGAGGCACAGATACGCAGTATTTT. Its protein product is CASGGTDTQYF. This rearrangement joins TRBV4-2 to TRBJ2-3; no clear D gene. Germline V gives CDR1 LGHNA, CDR2 YNFKEQ. The V and J ends lost 8 bases and 1 base respectively, with 4 bases between them. The CDR3 consists of 11 residues.

Written as DNA, the CDR3 is TGCGCCAGCAGATTCACAGGGGGCGCGAACACCGGGGAGCTGTTTTTT. This gives the protein CASRFTGGANTGELFF. The chain carries TRBV5-1 and TRBJ2-2; 9 bases map to TRBD1. J gave up 0 bases and V 5 bases, and 5 bases lay outside the gene matches. Germline loops: CDR1 SGHRS, CDR2 YFSETQ. The CDR3 has 16 residues.

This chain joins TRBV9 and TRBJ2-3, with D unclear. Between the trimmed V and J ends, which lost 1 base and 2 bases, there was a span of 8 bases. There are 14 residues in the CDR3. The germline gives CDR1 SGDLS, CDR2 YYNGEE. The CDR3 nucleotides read TGTGCCAGCAGCGTATTTGTAAACACAGATACGCAGTATTTT. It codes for CASSVFVNTDTQYF.

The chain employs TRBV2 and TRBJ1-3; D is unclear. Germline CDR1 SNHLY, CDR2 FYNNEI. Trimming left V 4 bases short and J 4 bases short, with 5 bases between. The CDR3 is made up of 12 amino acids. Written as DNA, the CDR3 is TGTGCCAGCAGTGTGACCGGAAACACCATATATTTT. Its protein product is CASSVTGNTIYF. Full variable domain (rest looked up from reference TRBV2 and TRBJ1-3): EPEVTQTPSHQVTQMGQEVILRCVPISNHLYFYWYRQILGQKVEFLVSFYNNEISEKSEIFDDQFSVERPDGSNFTLKIRSTKLEDSAMYFCASSVTGNTIYFGEGSWLTVV.

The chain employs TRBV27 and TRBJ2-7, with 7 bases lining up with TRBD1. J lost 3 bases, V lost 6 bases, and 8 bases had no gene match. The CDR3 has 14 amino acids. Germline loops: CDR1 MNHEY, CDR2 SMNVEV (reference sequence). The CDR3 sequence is CASRDRAHSYEQYF. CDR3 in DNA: TGTGCCAGCAGAGACAGGGCCCACAGCTACGAGCAGTACTTC.

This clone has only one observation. The CDR3, as DNA: TGTGCCTACAGTAGCGCGGATATAAACTATGGCTACACCTTC. This codes for CAYSSADINYGYTF. The V gene is TRBV30, the J gene TRBJ1-2; D not resolved. In germline, CDR1 is GTSNPN, CDR2 SVGIG (reference sequence). The V end was cut by 7 bases, the J end by 2 bases, with 17 bases between. The CDR3 totals 14 residues.

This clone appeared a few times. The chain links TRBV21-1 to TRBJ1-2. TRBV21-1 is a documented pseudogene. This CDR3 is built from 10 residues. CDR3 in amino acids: CARTEGGYTF. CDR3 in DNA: TGTGCCAGGACTGAGGGAGGCTACACCTTC.

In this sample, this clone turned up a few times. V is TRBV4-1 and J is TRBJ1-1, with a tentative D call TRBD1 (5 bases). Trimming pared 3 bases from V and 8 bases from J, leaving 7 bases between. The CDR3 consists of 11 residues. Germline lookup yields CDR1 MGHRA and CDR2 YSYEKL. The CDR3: CASSHDSEAFF. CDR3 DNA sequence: TGCGCCAGCAGCCACGACAGCGAAGCTTTCTTT.

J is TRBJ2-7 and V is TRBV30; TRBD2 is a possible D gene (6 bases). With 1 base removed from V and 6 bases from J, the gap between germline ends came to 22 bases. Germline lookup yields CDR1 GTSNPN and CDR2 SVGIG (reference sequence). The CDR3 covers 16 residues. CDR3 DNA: TGTGCCTGGAGTGCCGGCCATGAGGGTCTGGGAGGCGAGCAGTACGTC. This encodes CAWSAGHEGLGGEQYV.